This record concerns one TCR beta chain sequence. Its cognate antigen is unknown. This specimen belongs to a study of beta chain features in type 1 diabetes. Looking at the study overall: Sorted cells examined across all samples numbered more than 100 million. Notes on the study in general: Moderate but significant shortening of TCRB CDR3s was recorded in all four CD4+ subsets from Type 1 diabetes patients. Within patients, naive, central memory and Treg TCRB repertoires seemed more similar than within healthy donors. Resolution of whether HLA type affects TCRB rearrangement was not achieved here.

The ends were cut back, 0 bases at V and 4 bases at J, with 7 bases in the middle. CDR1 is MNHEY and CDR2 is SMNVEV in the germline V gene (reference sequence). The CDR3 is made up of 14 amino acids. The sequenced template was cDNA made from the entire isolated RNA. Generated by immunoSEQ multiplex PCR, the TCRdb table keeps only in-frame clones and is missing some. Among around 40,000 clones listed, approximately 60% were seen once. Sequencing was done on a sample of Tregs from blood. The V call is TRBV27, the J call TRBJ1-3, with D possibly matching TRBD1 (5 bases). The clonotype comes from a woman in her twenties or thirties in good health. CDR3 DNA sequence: TGTGCCAGCAGTTTATCGACAGAGGGAAACACCATATATTTT. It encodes CASSLSTEGNTIYF.